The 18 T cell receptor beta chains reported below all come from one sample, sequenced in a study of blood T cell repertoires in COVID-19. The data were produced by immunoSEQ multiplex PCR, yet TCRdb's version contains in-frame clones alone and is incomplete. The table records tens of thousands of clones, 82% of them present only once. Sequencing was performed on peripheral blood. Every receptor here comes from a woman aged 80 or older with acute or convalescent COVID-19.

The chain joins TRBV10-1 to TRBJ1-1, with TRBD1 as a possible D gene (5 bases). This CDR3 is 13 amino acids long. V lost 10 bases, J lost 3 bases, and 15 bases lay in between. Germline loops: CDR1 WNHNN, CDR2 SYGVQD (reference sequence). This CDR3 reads CATRRGRDTEAFF. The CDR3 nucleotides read TGCGCCACACGGCGGGGGAGGGACACTGAAGCTTTCTTT.

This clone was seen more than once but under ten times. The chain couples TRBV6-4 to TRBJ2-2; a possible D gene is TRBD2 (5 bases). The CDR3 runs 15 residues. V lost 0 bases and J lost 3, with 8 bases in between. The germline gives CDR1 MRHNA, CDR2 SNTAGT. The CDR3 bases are TGTGCCAGCAGTGACTCAAAGGGAGACACCGGGGAGCTGTTTTTT. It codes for CASSDSKGDTGELFF.

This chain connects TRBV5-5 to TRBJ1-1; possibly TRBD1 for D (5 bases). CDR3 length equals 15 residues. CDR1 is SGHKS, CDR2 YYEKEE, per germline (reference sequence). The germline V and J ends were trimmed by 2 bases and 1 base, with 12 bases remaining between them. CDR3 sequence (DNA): TGTGCCAGCAGCTTCTTCCCAGGGCAGAACACTGAAGCTTTCTTT. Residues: CASSFFPGQNTEAFF.

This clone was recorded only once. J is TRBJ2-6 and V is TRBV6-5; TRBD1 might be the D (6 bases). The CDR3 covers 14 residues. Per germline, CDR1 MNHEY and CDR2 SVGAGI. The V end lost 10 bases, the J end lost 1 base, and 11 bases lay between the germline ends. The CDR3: CATNRVSGANVLTF. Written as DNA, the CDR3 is TGTGCCACAAACAGGGTGTCTGGGGCCAACGTCCTGACTTTC.

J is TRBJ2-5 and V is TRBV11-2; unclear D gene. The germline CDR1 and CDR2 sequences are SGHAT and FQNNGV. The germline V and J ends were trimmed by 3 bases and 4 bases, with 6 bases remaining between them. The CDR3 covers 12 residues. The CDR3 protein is CASSFSGETQYF. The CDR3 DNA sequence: TGTGCCAGCAGCTTCTCGGGAGAGACCCAGTACTTC.

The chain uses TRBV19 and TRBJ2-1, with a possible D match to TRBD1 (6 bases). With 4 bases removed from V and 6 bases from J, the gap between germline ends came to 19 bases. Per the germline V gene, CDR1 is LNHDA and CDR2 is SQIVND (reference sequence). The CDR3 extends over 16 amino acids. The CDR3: CASSTTGFRSRNEQFF. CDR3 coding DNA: TGTGCCAGTAGTACCACAGGGTTTCGATCTCGCAATGAGCAGTTCTTC.

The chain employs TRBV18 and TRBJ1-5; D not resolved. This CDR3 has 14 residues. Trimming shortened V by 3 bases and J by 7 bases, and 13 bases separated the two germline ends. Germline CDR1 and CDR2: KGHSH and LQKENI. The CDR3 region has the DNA TGTGCCAGCTCACCCGACTCTGGGAGCCAGCCCCAGCATTTT. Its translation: CASSPDSGSQPQHF. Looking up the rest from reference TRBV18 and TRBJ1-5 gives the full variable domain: NAGVMQNPRHLVRRRGQEARLRCSPMKGHSHVYWYRQLPEEGLKFMVYLQKENIIDESGMPKERFSAEFPKEGPSILRIQQVVRGDSAAYFCASSPDSGSQPQHFGDGTRLSIL.

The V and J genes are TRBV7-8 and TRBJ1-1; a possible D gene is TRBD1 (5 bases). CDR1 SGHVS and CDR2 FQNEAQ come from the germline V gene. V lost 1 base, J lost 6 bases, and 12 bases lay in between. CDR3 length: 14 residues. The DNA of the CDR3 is TGTGCCAGCAGCTTAGTAACCAGGGATGCTGAAGCTTTCTTT. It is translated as CASSLVTRDAEAFF.

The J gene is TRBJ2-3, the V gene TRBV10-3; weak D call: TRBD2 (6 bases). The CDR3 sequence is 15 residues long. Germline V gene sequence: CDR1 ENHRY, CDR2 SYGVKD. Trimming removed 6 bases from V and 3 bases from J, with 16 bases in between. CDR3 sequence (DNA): TGTGCCATCAGCGGTCCGGGAGTGGAGACAGATACGCAGTATTTT. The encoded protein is CAISGPGVETDTQYF.

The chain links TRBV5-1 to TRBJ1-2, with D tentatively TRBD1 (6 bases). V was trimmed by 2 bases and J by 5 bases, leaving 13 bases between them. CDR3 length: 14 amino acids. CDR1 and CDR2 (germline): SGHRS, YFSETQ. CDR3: CASSFDGRGYGYTF. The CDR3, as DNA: TGCGCCAGCAGCTTCGACGGCAGGGGATATGGCTACACCTTC.

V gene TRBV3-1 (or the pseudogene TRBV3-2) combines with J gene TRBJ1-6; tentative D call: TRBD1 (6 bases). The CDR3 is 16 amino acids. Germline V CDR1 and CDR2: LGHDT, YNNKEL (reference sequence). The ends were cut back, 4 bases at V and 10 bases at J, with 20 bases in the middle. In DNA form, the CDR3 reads TGTGCCAGCAGCCCTGGGGGCGGGGGCGCAACCTCACCCCTCCACTTT. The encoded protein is CASSPGGGGATSPLHF.

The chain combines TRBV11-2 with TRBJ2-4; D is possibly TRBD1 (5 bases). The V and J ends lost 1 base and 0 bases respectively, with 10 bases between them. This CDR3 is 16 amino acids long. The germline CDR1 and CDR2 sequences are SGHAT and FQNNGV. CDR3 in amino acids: CASSLARQLAKNIQYF. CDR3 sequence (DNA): TGTGCCAGCAGCTTAGCTCGACAGCTAGCCAAAAACATTCAGTACTTC.

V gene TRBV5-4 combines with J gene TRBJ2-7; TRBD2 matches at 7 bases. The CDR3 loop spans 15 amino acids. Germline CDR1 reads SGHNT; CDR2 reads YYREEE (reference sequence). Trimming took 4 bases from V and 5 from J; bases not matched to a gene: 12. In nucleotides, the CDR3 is TGTGCCAGCAGCACTCCAGGGAGGGTAGGGAACGAGCAGTACTTC. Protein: CASSTPGRVGNEQYF.

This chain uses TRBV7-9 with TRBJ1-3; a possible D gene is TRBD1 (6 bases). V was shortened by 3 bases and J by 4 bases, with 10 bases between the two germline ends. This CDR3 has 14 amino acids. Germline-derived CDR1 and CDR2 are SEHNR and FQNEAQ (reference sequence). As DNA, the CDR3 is TGTGCCAGCAGCTTCAGGGGCGCGGGAAACACCATATATTTT. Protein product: CASSFRGAGNTIYF.

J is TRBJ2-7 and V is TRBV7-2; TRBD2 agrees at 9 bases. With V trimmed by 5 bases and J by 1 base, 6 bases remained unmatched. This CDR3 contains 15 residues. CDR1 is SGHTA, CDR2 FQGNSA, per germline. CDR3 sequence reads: CASSQSGGLSYEQYF. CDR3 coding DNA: TGTGCCAGCAGCCAAAGCGGGGGGCTTTCCTACGAGCAGTACTTC.

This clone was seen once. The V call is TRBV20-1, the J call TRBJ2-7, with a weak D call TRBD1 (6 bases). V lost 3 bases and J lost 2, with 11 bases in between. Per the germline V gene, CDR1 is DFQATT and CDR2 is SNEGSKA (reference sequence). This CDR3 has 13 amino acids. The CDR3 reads CSASMGQPYEQYF. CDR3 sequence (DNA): TGCAGTGCTAGTATGGGACAACCCTACGAGCAGTACTTC.

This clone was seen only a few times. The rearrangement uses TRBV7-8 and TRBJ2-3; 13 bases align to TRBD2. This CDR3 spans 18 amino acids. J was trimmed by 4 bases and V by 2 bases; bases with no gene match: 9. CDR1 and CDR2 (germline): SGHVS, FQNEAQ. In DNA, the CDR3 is TGTGCCAGCAGCTTATTGGGACTAGCGGGAAGAGGGGCAGATACGCAGTATTTT. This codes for CASSLLGLAGRGADTQYF.

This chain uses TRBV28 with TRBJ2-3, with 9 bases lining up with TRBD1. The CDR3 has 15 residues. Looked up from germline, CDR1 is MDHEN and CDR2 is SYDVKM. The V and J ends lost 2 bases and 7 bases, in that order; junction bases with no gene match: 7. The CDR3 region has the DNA TGTGCCAGCAGTTTAGCCGGGACAGGGATGAATACGCAGTATTTT. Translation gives CASSLAGTGMNTQYF.